What follows are 28 T cell receptor beta chains derived from one specimen sequenced in a study of T cell responses to AZD1222 COVID-19 vaccine. Sequencing used immunoSEQ multiplex PCR; TCRdb keeps in-frame clones, though not all of them. The sample lists fewer than 180,000 clones; roughly 92% were seen once. Source: peripheral blood, taken on day 0 of AZD1222 vaccination. The source of these receptors is an adult in good health.

The chain joins TRBV7-9 to TRBJ1-4, with D hard to call. Trimming removed 4 bases at V and 0 bases at J, with 9 bases between. The CDR3 sequence is 15 residues long. Germline V gene lookup returns CDR1 SEHNR and CDR2 FQNEAQ (reference sequence). CDR3 loop: CASSSLGPTNEKLFF. CDR3 bases: TGTGCCAGCAGCTCCCTAGGACCAACTAATGAAAAACTGTTTTTT.

This clone showed up just once. The CDR3, as DNA: TGTGCCAGCAGTTTATGGGCAGCGGGAGGCTCCGAGACCCAGTACTTC. It specifies CASSLWAAGGSETQYF. The J gene is TRBJ2-5, the V gene TRBV28, with 9 bases lining up with TRBD2. The CDR3 extends over 16 amino acids. Unmatched junction bases numbered 7, after V lost 0 bases and J lost 5 bases. Germline V gene sequence: CDR1 MDHEN, CDR2 SYDVKM.

This chain links TRBV7-8 with TRBJ2-7; 7 bases line up with TRBD2. This CDR3 contains 13 residues. The junction had 4 bases not matched to a gene; V was cut back by 3 bases and J by 5 bases. Germline CDR1 and CDR2: SGHVS and FQNEAQ. In nucleotides, the CDR3 is TGTGCCAGCAGCTTGACTAGCAGAGACGAGCAGTACGTC. This gives the protein CASSLTSRDEQYV.

The J gene is TRBJ2-1, the V gene TRBV9, with 7 bases fitting TRBD1. V lost 0 bases to trimming and J lost 4 bases; unmatched junction nucleotides: 4. Germline assignment: CDR1 SGDLS and CDR2 YYNGEE. This CDR3 region has 15 residues. The CDR3: CASSVEGALYNEQFF. The CDR3 coding sequence is TGTGCCAGCAGCGTAGAGGGGGCCTTGTACAATGAGCAGTTCTTC.

V usage is TRBV19 and J usage is TRBJ1-1; perhaps TRBD1 as D (6 bases). Germline loops: CDR1 LNHDA, CDR2 SQIVND (reference sequence). There are 14 residues in the CDR3. Between the trimmed V and J ends, which lost 3 bases and 5 bases, there was a span of 13 bases. As DNA, the CDR3 is TGTGCCAGTAGTATGAATGGGGGCGAAACTGAAGCTTTCTTT. This translates into CASSMNGGETEAFF.

V is TRBV20-1 and J is TRBJ2-5; 9 positions match TRBD1. CDR3 length: 14 residues. The J segment lost 5 bases and the V segment lost 5 bases, leaving 9 bases of the junction unmatched. CDR1 is DFQATT and CDR2 is SNEGSKA in the germline V gene (reference sequence). CDR3 bases: TGCAGTGCTGGTGCGGGACAGGGTGCGGAGACCCAGTACTTC. It specifies CSAGAGQGAETQYF.

This chain joins TRBV24-1 and TRBJ2-3; 10 positions match TRBD2. This CDR3 contains 18 residues. Germline V CDR1 and CDR2: KGHDR, SFDVKD. V was pared by 0 bases and J by 2 bases, with 7 bases of the junction left unmatched. CDR3 sequence (DNA): TGTGCCACCAGTGATTTGCGTAGCGGGGGGAATCCCACAGATACGCAGTATTTT. Its protein is CATSDLRSGGNPTDTQYF.

The chain links TRBV5-6 to TRBJ2-1; D is unclear. This CDR3 is 13 amino acids long. V gave up 1 base and J gave up 4 bases, with 6 bases separating them. CDR1 SGHDT and CDR2 YYEEEE come from the germline V gene. The CDR3 here is CASSLPPYNEQFF. The CDR3 region has the DNA TGTGCCAGCAGCTTGCCCCCGTACAATGAGCAGTTCTTC.

The V gene is TRBV10-3, the J gene TRBJ1-2; 7 positions agree with TRBD1. Trimming cost V 10 bases and J 6 bases; bases outside gene matches: 11. The germline V gene encodes CDR1 ENHRY and CDR2 SYGVKD. The CDR3 covers 13 residues. This chain's CDR3 is CASQQGRGDGYTF. DNA of the CDR3: TGTGCCAGTCAACAGGGGAGGGGGGATGGCTACACCTTC.

The V call is TRBV11-2, the J call TRBJ2-7; TRBD1 is a possible D gene (5 bases). V lost 6 bases and J 4 bases, leaving 13 bases between the germline ends. CDR3 size: 13 residues. Germline CDR1 SGHAT, CDR2 FQNNGV. The CDR3 nucleotides read TGTGCCAGCAGAGGACCAGGGTTGTACGAGCAGTACGTC. Protein product: CASRGPGLYEQYV.

This rearrangement joins TRBV5-4 to TRBJ1-1; D is unresolved. Trimming removed 2 bases at V and 2 bases at J, with 10 bases between. Germline V gives CDR1 SGHNT, CDR2 YYREEE (reference sequence). The CDR3 runs to 14 residues. Here the CDR3 DNA reads TGTGCCAGCAGCTTTTTAGGCACTAACACTGAAGCTTTCTTT. It encodes CASSFLGTNTEAFF.

The chain employs TRBV4-1 and TRBJ2-7, with TRBD1 identical over 7 bases. V gave up 0 bases and J gave up 0 bases; unmatched junction bases: 11. Germline loops: CDR1 MGHRA, CDR2 YSYEKL. The CDR3 consists of 18 residues. CDR3 region: CASSQDPWTGKSSYEQYV. CDR3 bases: TGCGCCAGCAGCCAAGATCCATGGACAGGTAAGAGCTCCTACGAGCAGTACGTC.

V gene TRBV4-3 combines with J gene TRBJ2-3; weak D call: TRBD2 (7 bases). Germline lookup yields CDR1 LGHNA and CDR2 YSLEER. The CDR3 has 16 amino acids. The germline V and J ends were trimmed by 0 bases and 8 bases, with 18 bases remaining between them. CDR3 bases: TGCGCCAGCAGCCAAGATCGGGGGGCCACTGGGGCTACGCAGTATTTT. This sequence encodes CASSQDRGATGATQYF.

The rearrangement links TRBV2 to TRBJ2-1; D is unresolved. This CDR3 contains 12 residues. Germline-derived CDR1 and CDR2 are SNHLY and FYNNEI. Trimming left V 4 bases short and J 3 bases short, with 4 bases between. The CDR3 loop is CASSGLYNEQFF. Here the CDR3 DNA reads TGTGCCAGCAGTGGGCTCTACAATGAGCAGTTCTTC.

In its sample, this clone was seen once. V gene TRBV11-3 combines with J gene TRBJ1-1; tentative D call: TRBD1 (6 bases). Germline CDR1 reads SGHNT; CDR2 reads YENEEA. V was pared by 5 bases and J by 0 bases, with 10 bases between. The CDR3 is 14 amino acids. CDR3: CASSQQGMNTEAFF. In DNA form, the CDR3 reads TGTGCCAGCAGCCAACAGGGCATGAACACTGAAGCTTTCTTT.

This chain links TRBV6-5 with TRBJ2-7; D unresolved. V lost 4 bases to trimming and J lost 4 bases, with 11 bases between them. This CDR3 comprises 13 residues. The germline gives CDR1 MNHEY, CDR2 SVGAGI. The CDR3 spells CASSFHGAYEQYV. The CDR3 DNA is TGTGCCAGCAGTTTCCACGGCGCATACGAGCAGTACGTC.

This clone was recorded once. This chain links TRBV18 with TRBJ2-1; D gene uncertain. Between the trimmed V and J ends, which lost 3 bases and 8 bases, there was a span of 8 bases. The CDR3 runs 12 residues. Germline V gene lookup returns CDR1 KGHSH and CDR2 LQKENI. CDR3 sequence: CASSPQRDEQFF. DNA of the CDR3: TGTGCCAGCTCACCTCAACGAGATGAGCAGTTCTTC.

The chain employs TRBV5-6 and TRBJ2-1; D gene ambiguous. V dropped 5 bases and J dropped 2 bases, with 5 bases sitting between them. The CDR3 has 12 residues. Germline CDR1 reads SGHDT; CDR2 reads YYEEEE. Written as DNA, the CDR3 is TGTGCCAGCAGTCGTCCCTACAATGAGCAGTTCTTC. Translation: CASSRPYNEQFF.

The J gene is TRBJ1-6, the V gene TRBV5-1; no firm D call. The V and J ends lost 0 bases and 9 bases respectively, with 16 bases between them. The CDR3 covers 16 residues. Looked up from germline, CDR1 is SGHRS and CDR2 is YFSETQ. Here the CDR3 DNA reads TGCGCCAGCAGCTTGGCCGGGGATGCCCGGGGTTCACCCCTCCACTTT. Translation gives CASSLAGDARGSPLHF.

The chain uses TRBV5-1 and TRBJ1-2; 8 bases match TRBD1. This CDR3 has 15 amino acids. The J segment lost 2 bases and the V segment lost 7 bases, leaving 10 bases of the junction unmatched. Germline V gives CDR1 SGHRS, CDR2 YFSETQ. CDR3 DNA: TGCGCCAGCCGTCAGGCATACAGGGGGAACTATGGCTACACCTTC. Amino acid sequence: CASRQAYRGNYGYTF.

The V and J genes are TRBV20-1 and TRBJ1-4, with D possibly being TRBD1 (5 bases). V dropped 3 bases and J dropped 3 bases, with 8 bases sitting between them. CDR3 length equals 13 residues. Germline V gene data show CDR1 as DFQATT and CDR2 as SNEGSKA (reference sequence). The chain's CDR3 is CSASGGSNEKLFF. CDR3 nucleotide sequence: TGCAGTGCTAGTGGGGGGTCTAATGAAAAACTGTTTTTT.

A single count supports this clone. The chain employs TRBV9 and TRBJ2-5, with TRBD2 matching over 14 bases. V trimming: 7 bases; J trimming: 5 bases; junction bases outside the gene matches: 7. The CDR3 totals 15 residues. Germline V CDR1 and CDR2: SGDLS, YYNGEE. The DNA for the CDR3 is TGTGCCAGCTCGACTAGCGGGGGGGCCAGTGAGACCCAGTACTTC. This codes for CASSTSGGASETQYF.

The chain has TRBV6-5 and TRBJ1-3; 9 bases fit TRBD1. V was clipped by 5 bases and J by 1 base; unmatched bases: 3. The CDR3 is 15 residues long. Germline values: CDR1 MNHEY, CDR2 SVGAGI. CDR3 protein: CASSRDRDSGNTIYF. The CDR3 DNA sequence: TGTGCCAGCAGTCGGGACAGGGATTCTGGAAACACCATATATTTT.

Here the CDR3 DNA reads TGTGCCAGCTCACCACTCCCCGTGACACCTATATCTGGAAACACCATATATTTT. This encodes CASSPLPVTPISGNTIYF. The genes are TRBV18 and TRBJ1-3; no reliable D call. CDR3 length equals 18 residues. In germline, CDR1 is KGHSH, CDR2 LQKENI. V lost 1 base and J 1 base, leaving 17 bases between the germline ends.

The genes are TRBV5-1 and TRBJ2-1; 8 bases fit TRBD2. Germline assignment: CDR1 SGHRS and CDR2 YFSETQ. The CDR3 loop spans 16 amino acids. With 0 bases clipped from V and 5 bases from J, the junction kept 7 bases outside the gene matches. This chain's CDR3 is CASSLAASGQDNEQFF. In DNA, the CDR3 is TGCGCCAGCAGCTTGGCGGCTAGCGGGCAAGACAATGAGCAGTTCTTC.

The V and J genes are TRBV6-5 and TRBJ1-6; D perhaps matches TRBD1 (5 bases). Trimming removed 6 bases at V and 3 bases at J, with 9 bases between. The CDR3 extends over 14 amino acids. The germline gives CDR1 MNHEY, CDR2 SVGAGI. The CDR3 spells CASSSGVYNSPLHF. Written as DNA, the CDR3 is TGTGCCAGCAGCTCGGGGGTCTATAATTCACCCCTCCACTTT.

The rearrangement uses TRBV4-1 and TRBJ1-3, with a weak D call TRBD1 (5 bases). V lost 5 bases and J 0 bases, leaving 26 bases between the germline ends. CDR1 and CDR2 (germline): MGHRA, YSYEKL. This CDR3 has 20 residues. The CDR3, as DNA: TGCGCCAGCAGCTTATGGGGGGGGAGACCCTCGCTCGGCTCTGGAAACACCATATATTTT. Translating gives CASSLWGGRPSLGSGNTIYF.

The chain joins TRBV5-1 to TRBJ2-3; 7 nucleotides agree with TRBD1. From germline, CDR1 is SGHRS and CDR2 YFSETQ. V gave up 4 bases and J gave up 2 bases; unmatched junction bases: 7. CDR3 length equals 15 residues. The CDR3 sequence is CASSLLTGDTDTQYF. CDR3 nucleotide sequence: TGCGCCAGCAGCCTACTTACAGGGGACACAGATACGCAGTATTTT.